These 23 T cell receptor beta chains share one sample of origin, sequenced in a study of identical twins. From the 5' RACE reads, TCRdb called clonotypes with MiXCR, one entry per CDR3 protein. The sample includes about 690,000 distinct CDR3 sequences, 21% of them seen just once. The sample was also reused in another study, on T cells expressing NK-cell markers.

Sequences were obtained from PBMCs. These receptors were taken from a woman aged 18-29 years in good health.

This clonotype was observed once. V is TRBV11-2 and J is TRBJ2-1; 10 bases line up with TRBD2. The CDR3 is 18 amino acids. V trimming: 8 bases; J trimming: 7 bases; junction bases outside the gene matches: 20. The V gene's germline CDR1 is SGHAT and CDR2 FQNNGV. The CDR3 nucleotides read TGTGCCAGCCTCCCTAGGCCCCGGACTAGCGGAGAGAGAAATGAGCAGTTCTTC. Encoded protein: CASLPRPRTSGERNEQFF. Complete variable domain (other parts from reference TRBV11-2 and TRBJ2-1): EAGVAQSPRYKIIEKRQSVAFWCNPISGHATLYWYQQILGQGPKLLIQFQNNGVVDDSQLPKDRFSAERLKGVDSTLKIQPAKLEDSAVYLCASLPRPRTSGERNEQFFGPGTRLTVL.

V and J are TRBV7-9 and TRBJ2-1; TRBD2 agrees at 10 bases. The length of the CDR3 is 16 residues. Germline V gives CDR1 SEHNR, CDR2 FQNEAQ (reference sequence). Trimming cost V 2 bases and J 6 bases; bases outside gene matches: 7. This chain's CDR3 is CASSLLAGVSSNEQFF. In DNA, the CDR3 is TGTGCCAGCAGCTTACTAGCGGGAGTATCGAGCAATGAGCAGTTCTTC. Complete variable domain (other parts from reference TRBV7-9 and TRBJ2-1): DTGVSQNPRHKITKRGQNVTFRCDPISEHNRLYWYRQTLGQGPEFLTYFQNEAQLEKSRLLSDRFSAERPKGSFSTLEIQRTEQGDSAMYLCASSLLAGVSSNEQFFGPGTRLTVL.

This clonotype was observed at least ten times. The rearrangement uses TRBV20-1 and TRBJ2-1; TRBD2 agrees at 8 bases. The junction had 8 bases not matched to a gene; V was cut back by 1 base and J by 6 bases. Germline V gene data show CDR1 as DFQATT and CDR2 as SNEGSKA (reference sequence). CDR3 length: 15 residues. The CDR3 DNA reads as TGCAGTGCTAGAGGTGCCGGGACTAGTACCAATGAGCAGTTCTTC. Its translation: CSARGAGTSTNEQFF.

This clonotype came up a few times. The chain recombines TRBV3-1 with TRBJ1-1; D is undetermined. The ends were cut back, 2 bases at V and 3 bases at J, with 4 bases in the middle. Germline lookup yields CDR1 LGHDT and CDR2 YNNKEL (reference sequence). This CDR3 has 12 amino acids. CDR3 region: CASSQQDTEAFF. The CDR3 DNA reads as TGTGCCAGCAGCCAACAGGACACTGAAGCTTTCTTT.

This chain links TRBV5-1 with TRBJ2-1; D may match TRBD1 or TRBD2 (6 bases each). CDR3 length: 14 residues. Germline lookup yields CDR1 SGHRS and CDR2 YFSETQ. Trimming took 4 bases from V and 9 from J, leaving 17 bases between them. The CDR3 spells CASSLPRGRGEQFF. DNA of the CDR3: TGCGCCAGCAGCCTACCCCGGGGGCGCGGTGAGCAGTTCTTC.

This chain connects TRBV5-6 to TRBJ1-1; TRBD1 might be the D (5 bases). CDR1 and CDR2 (germline): SGHDT, YYEEEE. This CDR3 contains 14 residues. Trimming pared 4 bases from V and 1 base from J, leaving 11 bases between. CDR3 loop: CASSGGLTNTEAFF. Here the CDR3 DNA reads TGTGCCAGCAGCGGGGGACTCACGAACACTGAAGCTTTCTTT.

This clonotype was counted many times. This sequence joins TRBV4-1 and TRBJ2-5; 7 nucleotides line up with TRBD1. CDR1 and CDR2 (germline): MGHRA, YSYEKL. V was clipped by 1 base and J by 1 base; unmatched bases: 6. This CDR3 has 16 residues. CDR3 coding DNA: TGCGCCAGCAGCCAAGTGGCAGGGACAGCCCAAGAGACCCAGTACTTC. It yields the protein CASSQVAGTAQETQYF.

This clonotype was recorded once. The V gene is TRBV5-1, the J gene TRBJ1-5, with TRBD1 matching 10 bases. The CDR3 consists of 14 residues. J lost 7 bases, V lost 4 bases, and 5 bases had no gene match. The germline V gene encodes CDR1 SGHRS and CDR2 YFSETQ. DNA of the CDR3: TGCGCCAGCAGCGGCGGACAGGGGGAACAGCCCCAGCATTTT. It is translated as CASSGGQGEQPQHF.

The J gene is TRBJ1-2, the V gene TRBV5-1; 10 bases align to TRBD1. Germline V gene sequence: CDR1 SGHRS, CDR2 YFSETQ. The CDR3 sequence is 16 residues long. V lost 4 bases, J lost 2 bases, and 8 bases stayed unmatched. CDR3 in DNA: TGCGCCAGCAGCACCGACAGGGGGCAAAGAAACTATGGCTACACCTTC. This gives the protein CASSTDRGQRNYGYTF.

V is TRBV5-1 and J is TRBJ2-3; unclear D gene. The CDR3 length is 15 residues. Germline V gene data show CDR1 as SGHRS and CDR2 as YFSETQ. The V gene lost 1 base and the J gene lost 0 bases, with 9 bases spanning the gap. CDR3 coding DNA: TGCGCCAGCAGCTTGTTTTCTGATAGCACAGATACGCAGTATTTT. Translated: CASSLFSDSTDTQYF.

This chain uses TRBV10-3 with TRBJ2-1; 7 positions match TRBD2. The CDR3 runs to 15 residues. Germline values: CDR1 ENHRY, CDR2 SYGVKD. Trimming took 10 bases from V and 7 from J; bases not matched to a gene: 16. CDR3 nucleotides: TGTGCCAGTACGGGACTATCATCGACGGGGAATGAGCAGTTCTTC. It specifies CASTGLSSTGNEQFF.

This clonotype was seen a handful of times. The CDR3 DNA follows: TGCGCCAGCAGCCCCTGGGGGACAGGGACCTACGAGCAGTACTTC. Residues: CASSPWGTGTYEQYF. This rearrangement joins TRBV5-1 to TRBJ2-7, with 9 nucleotides matching TRBD1. This CDR3 comprises 15 residues. Germline loops: CDR1 SGHRS, CDR2 YFSETQ. J was trimmed by 2 bases and V by 4 bases; bases with no gene match: 7.

For the CDR3, the DNA is TGCGCCAGCAGCTCGACGGGGTGTTCCTACGAGCAGTACTTC. This gives the protein CASSSTGCSYEQYF. The chain couples TRBV5-1 to TRBJ2-7; D is possibly TRBD2 (5 bases). CDR3 length equals 14 residues. V lost 3 bases, J lost 1 base, and 11 bases lay in between. CDR1 is SGHRS, CDR2 YFSETQ, per germline.

This clonotype was detected ten times or more. The chain recombines TRBV12-3 or TRBV12-4 with TRBJ1-4, with D unclear. The CDR3 contains 13 residues. Trimming pared 3 bases from V and 8 bases from J, leaving 10 bases between. The CDR3 DNA follows: TGTGCCAGCAGTTTGCAGGTTGGAGAAAAACTGTTTTTT. Its translation is CASSLQVGEKLFF.

This chain uses TRBV4-3 with TRBJ2-5; 11 bases match TRBD2. V dropped 0 bases and J dropped 9; count of bases not matched to a gene: 9. The CDR3 has 16 residues. CDR1 and CDR2 (germline): LGHNA, YSLEER. The CDR3 loop reads CASSQDAGTSGGPQYF. CDR3 bases: TGCGCCAGCAGCCAAGATGCGGGGACTAGCGGAGGGCCCCAGTACTTC.

The chain uses TRBV9 and TRBJ2-3; 9 nucleotides line up with TRBD2. There are 15 residues in the CDR3. V shed 2 bases, J shed 5 bases, and the junction held 6 bases outside the gene matches. CDR1 SGDLS and CDR2 YYNGEE come from the germline V gene. The CDR3 DNA is TGTGCCAGCAGCGTGGCGGGAGGGCCAGAAGATACGCAGTATTTT. It translates to CASSVAGGPEDTQYF. Variable domain in full (rest from reference TRBV9 and TRBJ2-3): DSGVTQTPKHLITATGQRVTLRCSPRSGDLSVYWYQQSLDQGLQFLIQYYNGEERAKGNILERFSAQQFPDLHSELNLSSLELGDSALYFCASSVAGGPEDTQYFGPGTRLTVL.

This clonotype came up many times. V and J are TRBV6-5 and TRBJ1-2; D uncertain. Germline V gene sequence: CDR1 MNHEY, CDR2 SVGAGI. CDR3 size: 14 residues. V gave up 2 bases and J gave up 8 bases, with 15 bases separating them. The CDR3 nucleotides read TGTGCCAGCAGTTACGTTAGAGACCCGCAGGGCTACACCTTC. Protein: CASSYVRDPQGYTF.

This clonotype was seen a few times. V is TRBV20-1 and J is TRBJ2-7, with D possibly called TRBD1 or TRBD2 (5 bases each). Germline V lookup: CDR1 DFQATT, CDR2 SNEGSKA (reference sequence). This CDR3 is 13 amino acids long. V gave up 3 bases and J gave up 7 bases, with 16 bases separating them. CDR3 sequence (DNA): TGCAGTGCTAGTCGGACCGGGGCCCCGGAGCAGTACTTC. Translation: CSASRTGAPEQYF.

This clonotype appeared a few times. This chain links TRBV6-5 with TRBJ2-5; D is unclear. This CDR3 is built from 16 residues. Germline CDR1 is MNHEY and CDR2 is SVGAGI. V was clipped by 2 bases and J by 0 bases, with 13 bases between them. In DNA, the CDR3 is TGTGCCAGCAGTTACAGATACGGTGCCTACCAAGAGACCCAGTACTTC. Translating gives CASSYRYGAYQETQYF.

This clonotype has at least ten counts. The chain couples TRBV20-1 to TRBJ2-7, with D tentatively TRBD2 (6 bases). This CDR3 is 12 amino acids long. V was trimmed by 1 base and J by 3 bases, leaving 7 bases between them. Germline V gene data show CDR1 as DFQATT and CDR2 as SNEGSKA (reference sequence). DNA for the CDR3: TGCAGTGCTAGAGTGGGACTCTACGAGCAGTACTTC. Its translation is CSARVGLYEQYF.

This clonotype appeared a few times. CDR3 sequence reads: CAMTDPLGELFF. The CDR3 DNA reads TGTGCCATGACAGATCCCCTAGGGGAGCTGTTTTTT. This chain joins TRBV10-3 and TRBJ2-2; D might be TRBD1 (5 bases). The germline V gene has CDR1 ENHRY and CDR2 SYGVKD. The length of the CDR3 is 12 residues. Trimming left V 9 bases short and J 8 bases short, with 13 bases between.

V is TRBV20-1 and J is TRBJ2-2, with D tentatively TRBD2 (7 bases). V lost 3 bases to trimming and J lost 4 bases, with 15 bases between them. CDR3 size: 15 residues. The germline gives CDR1 DFQATT, CDR2 SNEGSKA (reference sequence). CDR3 loop: CSASRGGGLTGELFF. The CDR3 DNA reads TGCAGTGCTAGTCGAGGGGGGGGCCTCACCGGGGAGCTGTTTTTT.

This chain connects TRBV7-2 to TRBJ2-7; D is possibly TRBD2 (5 bases). The germline V gene has CDR1 SGHTA and CDR2 FQGNSA. Deletions cut 3 bases from V and 6 bases from J, with 12 bases between. The CDR3 has 13 residues. CDR3 nucleotide sequence: TGTGCCAGCAGCTTCAGGCGAGGGAGCGAGCAGTACTTC. It yields the protein CASSFRRGSEQYF.